This TCR beta chain was sequenced in a study of T cell responses to AZD1222 COVID-19 vaccine. The CDR3 consists of 15 residues. V was pared by 1 base and J by 0 bases, with 7 bases between. Per the germline V gene, CDR1 is LNHDA and CDR2 is SQIVND (reference sequence). Study-level results: The donor cohort was predominantly white British with a female majority, and clonal diversity may have been underestimated.

On this clone: Its antigen is as yet unknown.

Clones were read by immunoSEQ multiplex PCR, and TCRdb kept only the in-frame ones, dropping some. The data show 110,000 to 150,000 clones, over 85% seen once. Here the sequenced sample was peripheral blood, taken on day 0 of AZD1222 vaccination. The rearrangement uses TRBV19 and TRBJ1-5, with D unclear. The sequence derives from an adult in good health. Here the CDR3 reads CASSIGGFSNQPQHF. The CDR3 region has the DNA TGTGCCAGTAGTATAGGCGGATTTAGCAATCAGCCCCAGCATTTT.